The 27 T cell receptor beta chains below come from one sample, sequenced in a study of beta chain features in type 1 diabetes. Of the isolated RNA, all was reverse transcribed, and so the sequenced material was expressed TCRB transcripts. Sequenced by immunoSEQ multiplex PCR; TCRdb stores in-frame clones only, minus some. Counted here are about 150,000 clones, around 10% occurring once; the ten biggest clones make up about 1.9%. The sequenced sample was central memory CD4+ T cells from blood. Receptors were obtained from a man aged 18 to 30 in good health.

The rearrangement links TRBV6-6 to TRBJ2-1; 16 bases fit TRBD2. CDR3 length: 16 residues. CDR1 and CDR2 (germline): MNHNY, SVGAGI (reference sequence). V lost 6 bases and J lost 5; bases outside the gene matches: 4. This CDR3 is CASSPGTSGRDNEQFF. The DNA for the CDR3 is TGTGCCAGCAGCCCCGGGACTAGCGGGAGGGACAATGAGCAGTTCTTC.

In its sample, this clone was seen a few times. This CDR3 is CSGGGFTYNEQFF. CDR3 coding DNA: TGCAGCGGAGGGGGCTTTACATACAATGAGCAGTTCTTC. The chain uses TRBV29-1 and TRBJ2-1, with 7 bases lining up with TRBD1. The CDR3 is 13 residues long. Trimming cost V 7 bases and J 4 bases; bases outside gene matches: 7. Germline V gives CDR1 SQVTM, CDR2 ANQGSEA.

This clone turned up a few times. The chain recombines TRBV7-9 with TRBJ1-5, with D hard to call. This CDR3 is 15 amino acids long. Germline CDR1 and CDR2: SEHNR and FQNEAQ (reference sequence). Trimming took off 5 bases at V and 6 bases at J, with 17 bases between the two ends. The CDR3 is CASSPHWGGPQPQHF. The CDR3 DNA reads TGTGCCAGCAGCCCCCATTGGGGAGGGCCTCAGCCCCAGCATTTT.

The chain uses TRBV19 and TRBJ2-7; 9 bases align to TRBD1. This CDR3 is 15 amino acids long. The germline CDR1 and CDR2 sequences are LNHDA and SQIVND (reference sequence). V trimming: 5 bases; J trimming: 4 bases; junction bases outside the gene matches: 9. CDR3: CASSRQGTGTYEQYF. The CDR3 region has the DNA TGTGCCAGTAGTCGTCAAGGGACAGGGACATACGAGCAGTACTTC.

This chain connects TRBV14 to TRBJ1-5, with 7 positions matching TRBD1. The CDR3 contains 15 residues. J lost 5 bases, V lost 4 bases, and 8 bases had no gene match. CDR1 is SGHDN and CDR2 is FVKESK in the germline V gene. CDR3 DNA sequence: TGTGCCAGCAGCCGAACGACAGGGAGGCATCAGCCCCAGCATTTT. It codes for CASSRTTGRHQPQHF.

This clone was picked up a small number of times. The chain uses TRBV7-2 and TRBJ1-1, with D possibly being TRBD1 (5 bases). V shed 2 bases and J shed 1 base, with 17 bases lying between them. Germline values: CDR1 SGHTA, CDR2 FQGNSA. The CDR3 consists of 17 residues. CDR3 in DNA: TGTGCCAGCAGCTTACGGTGGCGAAGCGGGGGGAACACTGAAGCTTTCTTT. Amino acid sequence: CASSLRWRSGGNTEAFF.

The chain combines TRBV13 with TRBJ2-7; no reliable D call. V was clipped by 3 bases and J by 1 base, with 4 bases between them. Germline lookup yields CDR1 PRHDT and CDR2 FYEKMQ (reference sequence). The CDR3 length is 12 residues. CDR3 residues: CASSFQSYEQYF. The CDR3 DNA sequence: TGTGCCAGCAGCTTTCAGTCCTACGAGCAGTACTTC. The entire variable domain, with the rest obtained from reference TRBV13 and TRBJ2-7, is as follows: AAGVIQSPRHLIKEKRETATLKCYPIPRHDTVYWYQQGPGQDPQFLISFYEKMQSDKGSIPDRFSAQQFSDYHSELNMSSLELGDSALYFCASSFQSYEQYFGPGTRLTVT.

The CDR3 DNA follows: TGTGCCAGCAGCGCGCAGGGATCTCCGGCCTACGAGCAGTACTTC. The encoded protein is CASSAQGSPAYEQYF. J is TRBJ2-7 and V is TRBV7-2, with D perhaps matching TRBD1 (5 bases). V was pared by 5 bases and J by 2 bases, with 16 bases between. The CDR3 length is 15 residues. CDR1 and CDR2 (germline): SGHTA, FQGNSA.

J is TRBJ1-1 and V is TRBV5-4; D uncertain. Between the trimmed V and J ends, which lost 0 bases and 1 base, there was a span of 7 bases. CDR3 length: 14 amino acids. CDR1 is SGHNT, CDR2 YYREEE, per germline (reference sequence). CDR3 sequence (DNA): TGTGCCAGCAGCTTGGACAGACAGAACACTGAAGCTTTCTTT. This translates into CASSLDRQNTEAFF.

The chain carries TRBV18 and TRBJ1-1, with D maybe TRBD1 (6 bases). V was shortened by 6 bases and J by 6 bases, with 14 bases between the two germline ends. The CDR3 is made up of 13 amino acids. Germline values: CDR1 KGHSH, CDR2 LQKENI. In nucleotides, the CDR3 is TGTGCCAGCTCCCCCAGGGGTAGCCCTGAAGCTTTCTTT. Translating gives CASSPRGSPEAFF. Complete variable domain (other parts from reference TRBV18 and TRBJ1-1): NAGVMQNPRHLVRRRGQEARLRCSPMKGHSHVYWYRQLPEEGLKFMVYLQKENIIDESGMPKERFSAEFPKEGPSILRIQQVVRGDSAAYFCASSPRGSPEAFFGQGTRLTVV.

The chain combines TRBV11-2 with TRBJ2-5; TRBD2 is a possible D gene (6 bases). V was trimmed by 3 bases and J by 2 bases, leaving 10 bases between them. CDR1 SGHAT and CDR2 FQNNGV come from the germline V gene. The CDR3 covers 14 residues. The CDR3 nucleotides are TGTGCCAGCAGCTTCGGGGGAACACAAGAGACCCAGTACTTC. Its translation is CASSFGGTQETQYF.

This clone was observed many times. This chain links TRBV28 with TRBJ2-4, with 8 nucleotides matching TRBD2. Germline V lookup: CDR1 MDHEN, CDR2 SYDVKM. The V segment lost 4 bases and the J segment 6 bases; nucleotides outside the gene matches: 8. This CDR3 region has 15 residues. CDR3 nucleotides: TGTGCCAGCAGTTCCGTGGCGGGAGGCAGAAACATTCAGTACTTC. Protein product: CASSSVAGGRNIQYF.

CDR3 nucleotides: TGTGCCAGCAGCGCCAGGGACGGGAAGGGAGATACGCAGTATTTT. Its protein is CASSARDGKGDTQYF. This rearrangement joins TRBV5-4 to TRBJ2-3; possibly TRBD1 or TRBD2 for D (5 bases each). This CDR3 is 15 amino acids long. V was trimmed by 4 bases and J by 5 bases, leaving 17 bases between them. Germline V gene sequence: CDR1 SGHNT, CDR2 YYREEE (reference sequence).

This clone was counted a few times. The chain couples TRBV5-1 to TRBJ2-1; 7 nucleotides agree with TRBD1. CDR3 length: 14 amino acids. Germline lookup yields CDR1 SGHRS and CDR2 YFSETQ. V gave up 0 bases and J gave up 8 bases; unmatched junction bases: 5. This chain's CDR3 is CASSLATGWDEQFF. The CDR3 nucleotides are TGCGCCAGCAGCTTGGCGACAGGGTGGGATGAGCAGTTCTTC.

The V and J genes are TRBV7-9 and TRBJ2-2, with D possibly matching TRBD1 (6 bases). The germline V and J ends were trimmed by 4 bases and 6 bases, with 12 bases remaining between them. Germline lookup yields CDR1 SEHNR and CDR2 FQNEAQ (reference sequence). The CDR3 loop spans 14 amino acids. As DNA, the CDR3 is TGTGCCAGCAGCTCACAGGGAAGTCCCGGGGAGCTGTTTTTT. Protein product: CASSSQGSPGELFF.

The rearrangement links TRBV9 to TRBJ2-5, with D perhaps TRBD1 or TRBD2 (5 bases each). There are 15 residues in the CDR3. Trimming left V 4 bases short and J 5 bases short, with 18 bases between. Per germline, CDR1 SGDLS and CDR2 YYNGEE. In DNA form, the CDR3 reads TGTGCCAGCAGCTCTAACGTGGGGGTCGGGGAGACCCAGTACTTC. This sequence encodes CASSSNVGVGETQYF.

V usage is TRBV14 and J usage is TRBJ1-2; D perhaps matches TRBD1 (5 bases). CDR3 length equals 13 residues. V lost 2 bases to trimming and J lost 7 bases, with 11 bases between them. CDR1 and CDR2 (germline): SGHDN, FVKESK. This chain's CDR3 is CASSQRKGVGYTF. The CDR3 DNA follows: TGTGCCAGCAGCCAAAGAAAAGGGGTTGGCTACACCTTC.

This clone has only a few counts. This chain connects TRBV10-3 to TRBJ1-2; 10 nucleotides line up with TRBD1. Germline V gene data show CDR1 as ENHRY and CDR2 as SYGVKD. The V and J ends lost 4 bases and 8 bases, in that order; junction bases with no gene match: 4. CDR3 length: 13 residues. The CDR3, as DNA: TGTGCCATCAGTGCCGGGACAGGGGACGGCTACACCTTC. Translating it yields CAISAGTGDGYTF.

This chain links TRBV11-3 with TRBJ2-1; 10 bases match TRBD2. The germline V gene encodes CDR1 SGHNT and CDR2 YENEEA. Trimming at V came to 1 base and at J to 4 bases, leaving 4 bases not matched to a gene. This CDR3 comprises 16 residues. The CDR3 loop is CASSLAGLAKYNEQFF. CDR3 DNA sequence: TGTGCCAGCAGCTTAGCGGGACTAGCGAAATACAATGAGCAGTTCTTC. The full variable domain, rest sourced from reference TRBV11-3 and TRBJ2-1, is EAGVVQSPRYKIIEKKQPVAFWCNPISGHNTLYWYLQNLGQGPELLIRYENEEAVDDSQLPKDRFSAERLKGVDSTLKIQPAELGDSAVYLCASSLAGLAKYNEQFFGPGTRLTVL.

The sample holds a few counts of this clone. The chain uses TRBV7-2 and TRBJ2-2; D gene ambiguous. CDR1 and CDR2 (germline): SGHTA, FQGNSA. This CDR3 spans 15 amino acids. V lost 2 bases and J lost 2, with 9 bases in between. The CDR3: CASSLQAINTGELFF. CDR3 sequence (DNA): TGTGCCAGCAGCTTACAAGCGATAAACACCGGGGAGCTGTTTTTT. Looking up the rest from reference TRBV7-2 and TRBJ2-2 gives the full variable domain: GAGVSQSPSNKVTEKGKDVELRCDPISGHTALYWYRQSLGQGLEFLIYFQGNSAPDKSGLPSDRFSAERTGGSVSTLTIQRTQQEDSAVYLCASSLQAINTGELFFGEGSRLTVL.

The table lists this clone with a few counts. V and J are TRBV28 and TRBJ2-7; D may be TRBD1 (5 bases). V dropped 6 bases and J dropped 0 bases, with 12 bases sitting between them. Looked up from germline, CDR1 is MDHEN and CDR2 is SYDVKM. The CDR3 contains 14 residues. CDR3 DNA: TGTGCCAGCAGCACTATCAGGGTCTCCTACGAGCAGTACTTC. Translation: CASSTIRVSYEQYF.

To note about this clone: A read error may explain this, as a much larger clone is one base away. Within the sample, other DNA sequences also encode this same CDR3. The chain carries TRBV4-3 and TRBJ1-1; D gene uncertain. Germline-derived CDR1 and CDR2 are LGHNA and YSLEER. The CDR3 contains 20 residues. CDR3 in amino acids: CASSQDRAGLKVGPNTEAFF. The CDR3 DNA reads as TGCGCCAGCAGCCAAGATCGGGCCGGACTCAAGGTTGGGCCAAACACCGAAGCTTTCTTT.

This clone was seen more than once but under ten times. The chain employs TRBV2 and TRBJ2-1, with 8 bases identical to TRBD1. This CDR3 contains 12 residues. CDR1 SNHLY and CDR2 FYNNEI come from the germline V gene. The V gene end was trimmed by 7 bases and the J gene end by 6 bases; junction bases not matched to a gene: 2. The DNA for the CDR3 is TGTGCCAGCACGGGACAGGCCAATGAGCAGTTCTTC. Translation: CASTGQANEQFF.

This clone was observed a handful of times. CDR3 residues: CSVAGLAGGSGELFF. The CDR3 DNA follows: TGCAGCGTTGCGGGACTAGCGGGAGGCTCCGGGGAGCTGTTTTTT. The chain carries TRBV29-1 and TRBJ2-2; 15 bases agree with TRBD2. This CDR3 region has 15 residues. The junction had 3 bases not matched to a gene; V was cut back by 4 bases and J by 6 bases. Germline V CDR1 and CDR2: SQVTM, ANQGSEA.

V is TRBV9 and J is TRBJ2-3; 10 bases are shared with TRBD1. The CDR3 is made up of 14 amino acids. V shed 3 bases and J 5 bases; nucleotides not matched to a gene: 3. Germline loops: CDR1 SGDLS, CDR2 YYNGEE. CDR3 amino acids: CASSARDRGDTQYF. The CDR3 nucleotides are TGTGCCAGCAGCGCTCGGGACAGGGGAGATACGCAGTATTTT.

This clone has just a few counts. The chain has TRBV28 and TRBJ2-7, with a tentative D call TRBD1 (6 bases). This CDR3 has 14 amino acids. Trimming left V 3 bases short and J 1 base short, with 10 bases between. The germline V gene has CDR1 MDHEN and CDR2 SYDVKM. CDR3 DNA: TGTGCCAGCAGTTTTACAGGGTTGTCCTACGAGCAGTACTTC. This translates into CASSFTGLSYEQYF.

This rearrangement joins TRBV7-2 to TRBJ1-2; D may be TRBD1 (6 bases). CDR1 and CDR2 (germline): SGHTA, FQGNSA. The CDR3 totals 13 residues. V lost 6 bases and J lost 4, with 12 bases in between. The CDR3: CASSPTGLYGYTF. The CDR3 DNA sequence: TGTGCCAGCAGTCCCACAGGGCTCTATGGCTACACCTTC. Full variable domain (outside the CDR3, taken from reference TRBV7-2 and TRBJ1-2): GAGVSQSPSNKVTEKGKDVELRCDPISGHTALYWYRQSLGQGLEFLIYFQGNSAPDKSGLPSDRFSAERTGGSVSTLTIQRTQQEDSAVYLCASSPTGLYGYTFGSGTRLTVV.